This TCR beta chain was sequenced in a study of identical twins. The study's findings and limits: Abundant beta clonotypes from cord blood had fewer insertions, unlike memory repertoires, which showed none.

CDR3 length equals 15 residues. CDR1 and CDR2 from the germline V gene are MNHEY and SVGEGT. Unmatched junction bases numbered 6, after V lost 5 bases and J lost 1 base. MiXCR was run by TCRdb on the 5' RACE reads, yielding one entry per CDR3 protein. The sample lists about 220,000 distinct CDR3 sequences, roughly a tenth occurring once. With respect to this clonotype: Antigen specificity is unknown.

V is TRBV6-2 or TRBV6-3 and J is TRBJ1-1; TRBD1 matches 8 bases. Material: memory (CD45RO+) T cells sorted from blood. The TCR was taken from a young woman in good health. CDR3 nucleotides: TGTGCCAGCAGTCAGGGACAGGCTGGGAACACTGAAGCTTTCTTT. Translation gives CASSQGQAGNTEAFF.